These 9 T cell receptor beta chains share one sample of origin, sequenced in a study of cytomegalovirus exposure and HLA in healthy donors. The primer mix had 60 Vbeta and 13 Jbeta primers. Clones were read by immunoSEQ multiplex PCR, and TCRdb kept only the in-frame ones, dropping some. The table lists 200,000 to 250,000 clones, 82% of them singletons. Sequencing input: PBMCs. Receptors originate from a middle-aged woman in good health and CMV-seropositive.

The chain recombines TRBV5-6 with TRBJ1-2; 7 bases match TRBD1. Trimming at V came to 2 bases and at J to 3 bases, leaving 7 bases not matched to a gene. This CDR3 is 15 amino acids long. Per germline, CDR1 SGHDT and CDR2 YYEEEE. DNA of the CDR3: TGTGCCAGCAGCTTAGGGTGGACAGGCGACTATGGCTACACCTTC. Protein sequence: CASSLGWTGDYGYTF.

The chain recombines TRBV6-5 with TRBJ2-5; tentative D call: TRBD2 (6 bases). The CDR3 length is 14 residues. Germline-derived CDR1 and CDR2 are MNHEY and SVGAGI. V lost 4 bases and J 6 bases, leaving 15 bases between the germline ends. In DNA, the CDR3 is TGTGCCAGCAGTTTCACACTAGCCGCGCAGACCCAGTACTTC. Its protein is CASSFTLAAQTQYF.

The chain combines TRBV7-9 with TRBJ1-6, with a possible D match to TRBD1 (5 bases). The CDR3 contains 14 residues. Trimming cost V 0 bases and J 5 bases, with 5 bases left between them. Germline CDR1 SEHNR, CDR2 FQNEAQ (reference sequence). DNA of the CDR3: TGTGCCAGCAGCTTAGCAGGGGATAATTCACCCCTCCACTTT. Protein product: CASSLAGDNSPLHF.

The chain is built from TRBV6-5 and TRBJ1-1; D remains unclear. The germline V gene has CDR1 MNHEY and CDR2 SVGAGI. The CDR3 is 16 amino acids. Trimming left V 0 bases short and J 1 base short, with 12 bases between. The CDR3: CASSYSSFRGNTEAFF. The CDR3 DNA reads TGTGCCAGCAGTTACTCGAGCTTTCGGGGGAACACTGAAGCTTTCTTT.

V is TRBV28 and J is TRBJ1-3, with D possibly matching TRBD1 (5 bases). Trimming left V 4 bases short and J 4 bases short, with 11 bases between. CDR3 length: 14 amino acids. The germline V gene encodes CDR1 MDHEN and CDR2 SYDVKM. CDR3: CASSSQGGGNTIYF. CDR3 DNA: TGTGCCAGCAGTTCTCAGGGTGGAGGAAACACCATATATTTT.

The chain recombines TRBV18 with TRBJ1-2, with TRBD1 matching 10 bases. Trimming removed 3 bases from V and 2 bases from J; junction bases left unmatched: 0. From germline, CDR1 is KGHSH and CDR2 LQKENI. The length of the CDR3 is 14 residues. This chain's CDR3 is CASSPGQGNYGYTF. CDR3 nucleotide sequence: TGTGCCAGCTCACCGGGACAGGGGAACTATGGCTACACCTTC.

The CDR3 DNA reads as TGTGCCTGGAGTGTAGGGGCAGGGGATGGCTACACCTTC. Amino acids: CAWSVGAGDGYTF. The gene calls are TRBV30 and TRBJ1-2, with a weak D call TRBD1 (6 bases). This CDR3 is 13 amino acids long. V lost 0 bases and J 6 bases, leaving 11 bases between the germline ends. In germline, CDR1 is GTSNPN, CDR2 SVGIG (reference sequence).

Comments on this clone: Additional DNA sequences in this sample encode the identical CDR3. The J gene is TRBJ1-1, the V gene TRBV4-3; D might be TRBD1 (5 bases). The ends were cut back, 0 bases at V and 5 bases at J, with 7 bases in the middle. The germline gives CDR1 LGHNA, CDR2 YSLEER. This CDR3 comprises 13 residues. The CDR3 loop is CASSQDSGTEAFF. CDR3 DNA sequence: TGCGCCAGCAGCCAAGATTCAGGGACTGAAGCTTTCTTT.

The chain employs TRBV2 and TRBJ2-7; D possibly corresponds to TRBD1 (5 bases). The CDR3 runs to 13 residues. Germline values: CDR1 SNHLY, CDR2 FYNNEI. V was shortened by 6 bases and J by 2 bases, with 11 bases between the two germline ends. The CDR3: CASRQGLAYEQYF. The CDR3 DNA reads TGTGCCAGCAGGCAGGGTCTTGCCTACGAGCAGTACTTC.